Listed below are T cell receptor beta chains from one sample, sequenced in a study of cytomegalovirus exposure and HLA in healthy donors. Measured with immunoSEQ multiplex PCR; TCRdb has only the in-frame clones, and not every one. The repertoire holds about 190,000 clones, with under 80% as singletons. Sequencing input: PBMCs. The receptor set was obtained from a man aged 30 to 45 in good health and CMV-seropositive. Both conserved end residues are trimmed from each CDR3.

>TRBV5-1|TRBJ2-2
ASSRGADRVSGELF
>TRBV29-1|TRBJ1-2
SVQGQGPHYGYT
>TRBV28|TRBJ1-4
ASSHPATGLKLF
>TRBV28|TRBJ1-2
ASSRRSQGNYGYT
>TRBV10-3|TRBJ2-1
ATVLALSSYNEQF
>TRBV18|TRBJ2-3
ASSPIAGEGADTQY
>TRBV7-9|TRBJ1-6
ASGQGNNSPLH
>TRBV27|TRBJ1-6
ASSFYGTADSPLH
>TRBV5-1|TRBJ2-3
ASSPGATSNTDTQY
>TRBV2|TRBJ1-5
ASSQQGAFQPQH
>TRBV7-6|TRBJ1-2
ASSLEVAGRDGYT
>TRBV19|TRBJ2-5
ASSPRPGQAQETQY
>TRBV5-1|TRBJ2-5
ASTPFLAGAETQY
>TRBV10-2|TRBJ2-2
ASSDEGAIMGGELF
>TRBV30|TRBJ2-7
AWSPRGPYEQY
>TRBV7-7|TRBJ2-7
ASSLGPGQGYGPSGMREQY
>TRBV27|TRBJ1-2
ASSLRIRQGMLGGYT
>TRBV6-6|TRBJ1-2
ASRNQGAEYGYT
>TRBV6-6|TRBJ2-1
ASSYSKGTRLNEQF
>TRBV4-1|TRBJ1-2
ASIQVLGGEGNYGYT
>TRBV7-9|TRBJ2-7
SSSLLTGTYEQY
>TRBV7-9|TRBJ2-1
ASSQTLSNEQF
>TRBV7-6|TRBJ2-3
ASSPRSRGTDTQY
>TRBV7-9|TRBJ1-4
ASSSMMTGGKEKLF
>TRBV14|TRBJ2-4
ASSPRRRPSGKNIQY
>TRBV29-1|TRBJ2-1
SAGGTFNEQF
>TRBV11-3|TRBJ2-2
ASSLAPLAGGHGELF
>TRBV27|TRBJ1-4
ASSFLIGEKLF
>TRBV7-2|TRBJ2-1
ASSLRWAGTSEGNEQF
>TRBV7-9|TRBJ1-5
ASSLARQVPQPQH
>TRBV7-9|TRBJ2-2
ASSLAGAGAPGELF
>TRBV4-2|TRBJ2-3
ASSQEKGFMEADTQY
>TRBV19|TRBJ1-2
ASSKDRGLYGYT
>TRBV19|TRBJ2-6
ASKMTRYSGANVLT
>TRBV4-1|TRBJ2-2
ASSPRTGELF
>TRBV6-6|TRBJ2-3
ASSYRRLAQDTQY
>TRBV6-1|TRBJ2-7
ASSDGGQPSY
>TRBV18|TRBJ1-1
ASSPPGHRNTEAF
>TRBV7-6|TRBJ2-6
ASSFSGQGWSGANVLT
>TRBV5-1|TRBJ2-1
ASSAGQGTYNEQF
>TRBV6-1|TRBJ2-5
ASSDRETQY
>TRBV6-5|TRBJ1-2
ASTTKQGYGYT
>TRBV5-6|TRBJ1-5
ASSLAARVGQPQH
>TRBV5-3|TRBJ1-2
ARSLGLRHGFYT
>TRBV7-2|TRBJ2-3
ASSTTSGGAPDTQY
>TRBV11-2|TRBJ2-2
ASSITGTGNTGELF
>TRBV6-5|TRBJ2-1
ASSRVGTKYNEQF
>TRBV7-2|TRBJ2-3
ASSLALGGRGTDTQY
>TRBV7-2|TRBJ2-7
ASSSGTSTN
>TRBV6-1|TRBJ1-1
ASSESRRALRGTEAF
>TRBV11-2|TRBJ2-5
ASSQTRTSGGKETQY
>TRBV19|TRBJ1-2
ASLPIGTIYGYT
>TRBV7-9|TRBJ2-5
ASSLDRVSLQETQY
>TRBV4-1|TRBJ1-1
ASRHLGLPYTEAF
>TRBV7-3|TRBJ1-2
ASSLDGRNRGYGYT